This entry lists 29 T cell receptor beta chains sequenced from one sample in a study of blood T cell repertoires in COVID-19. Generated by immunoSEQ multiplex PCR, the TCRdb table keeps only in-frame clones and is missing some. Of just under 40,000 clones listed, approximately 94% are singletons. Sequenced: peripheral blood. The origin of the receptors is a human donor with active COVID-19. The donor label of this sample is uncertain.

Concerning this clone: Other DNA variants within this sample encode the same CDR3. This sequence joins TRBV5-1 and TRBJ2-7, with 8 bases aligning to TRBD1. The CDR3 totals 15 residues. Germline V gene data show CDR1 as SGHRS and CDR2 as YFSETQ. Trimming removed 3 bases from V and 3 bases from J; junction bases left unmatched: 8. The CDR3 loop reads CASSSTTGVSYEQYF. In DNA, the CDR3 is TGCGCCAGCAGCTCTACGACAGGGGTAAGCTACGAGCAGTACTTC.

This chain links TRBV6-1 with TRBJ2-1, with 7 bases matching TRBD1. In germline, CDR1 is MNHNS, CDR2 SASEGT. The junction had 10 bases not matched to a gene; V was cut back by 4 bases and J by 4 bases. CDR3 length: 16 residues. The chain's CDR3 is CASSGTTGSGYNEQFF. CDR3 DNA: TGTGCCAGCAGTGGTACGACAGGGTCTGGATACAATGAGCAGTTCTTC.

The chain carries TRBV6-6 and TRBJ2-7; possibly TRBD1 for D (5 bases). Per the germline V gene, CDR1 is MNHNY and CDR2 is SVGAGI (reference sequence). The length of the CDR3 is 13 residues. Between the trimmed V and J ends, which lost 6 bases and 5 bases, there was a span of 14 bases. CDR3 sequence: CASSPAGLNEQYF. Here the CDR3 DNA reads TGTGCCAGCAGCCCTGCAGGGTTAAACGAGCAGTACTTC.

J is TRBJ1-2 and V is TRBV5-4, with 7 bases fitting TRBD1. The CDR3 is 15 residues long. Per germline, CDR1 SGHNT and CDR2 YYREEE (reference sequence). After removal of 3 bases from V and 4 bases from J, the junction contained 9 bases not matched to a gene. The CDR3, as DNA: TGTGCCAGCAGCTCGGAGGGGGCAGTAGTCTATGGCTACACCTTC. It yields the protein CASSSEGAVVYGYTF. The full variable domain, in which reference TRBV5-4 and TRBJ1-2 provide the parts outside the CDR3, is ETGVTQSPTHLIKTRGQQVTLRCSSQSGHNTVSWYQQALGQGPQFIFQYYREEENGRGNFPPRFSGLQFPNYSSELNVNALELDDSALYLCASSSEGAVVYGYTFGSGTRLTVV.

The count of this clone is one. The chain combines TRBV7-9 with TRBJ1-4; 9 nucleotides line up with TRBD1. There are 15 residues in the CDR3. Germline CDR1 is SEHNR and CDR2 is FQNEAQ (reference sequence). V lost 5 bases to trimming and J lost 8 bases; unmatched junction nucleotides: 9. The CDR3 DNA sequence: TGTGCCAGCAGCGACGGGGACAGGGCTTACGAAAAACTGTTTTTT. Amino acids: CASSDGDRAYEKLFF.

V is TRBV4-3 and J is TRBJ2-7, with a weak D call TRBD2 (5 bases). Germline CDR1 reads LGHNA; CDR2 reads YSLEER. Deletions cut 0 bases from V and 0 bases from J, with 12 bases between. The CDR3 contains 16 residues. CDR3 protein: CASSQDLRAPSYEQYF. CDR3 nucleotides: TGCGCCAGCAGCCAAGACCTGAGGGCGCCCTCCTACGAGCAGTACTTC.

The chain joins TRBV19 to TRBJ2-1, with D perhaps TRBD2 (6 bases). Trimming pared 0 bases from V and 3 bases from J, leaving 12 bases between. Germline lookup yields CDR1 LNHDA and CDR2 SQIVND (reference sequence). The CDR3 contains 16 residues. Here the CDR3 DNA reads TGTGCCAGTAGTATAGATCTGGCGGGGAACTACAATGAGCAGTTCTTC. Its translation is CASSIDLAGNYNEQFF.

In its sample, this clone was seen once. The V gene is TRBV28, the J gene TRBJ2-7, with TRBD1 matching 10 bases. This CDR3 has 15 residues. J lost 4 bases, V lost 6 bases, and 9 bases had no gene match. Germline values: CDR1 MDHEN, CDR2 SYDVKM. The CDR3 loop is CASSPSWTGGYEQYF. As DNA, the CDR3 is TGTGCCAGCAGCCCCTCATGGACAGGGGGATACGAGCAGTACTTC.

This clone was recorded a few times. J is TRBJ1-1 and V is TRBV5-1; 7 bases align to TRBD1. The CDR3 is 14 amino acids. Trimming cost V 0 bases and J 1 base; bases outside gene matches: 0. The germline gives CDR1 SGHRS, CDR2 YFSETQ. The CDR3 nucleotides are TGCGCCAGCAGCTTGGACAGGGGGAACACTGAAGCTTTCTTT. Translation gives CASSLDRGNTEAFF.

The chain links TRBV6-2 or TRBV6-3 to TRBJ2-2; possibly TRBD1 for D (6 bases). The V end lost 5 bases, the J end lost 0 bases, and 7 bases lay between the germline ends. The CDR3 totals 14 residues. In germline, CDR1 is MNHEY, CDR2 SVGEGT. CDR3 DNA: TGTGCCAGCAGTGGACAGACGAACACCGGGGAGCTGTTTTTT. It is translated as CASSGQTNTGELFF.

J is TRBJ1-3 and V is TRBV6-5, with 10 bases fitting TRBD1. This CDR3 has 16 residues. CDR1 MNHEY and CDR2 SVGAGI come from the germline V gene. Germline trimming cut 1 base from V and 4 bases from J; bases unmatched to any gene: 4. The CDR3 DNA reads as TGTGCCAGCAGTTACTACGGACAGGGGGGCGGAAACACCATATATTTT. Encoded protein: CASSYYGQGGGNTIYF.

The rearrangement joins TRBV7-6 to TRBJ2-1, with 10 positions matching TRBD2. V lost 5 bases, J lost 6 bases, and 10 bases stayed unmatched. The CDR3 covers 16 residues. The V gene's germline CDR1 is SGHVS and CDR2 FNYEAQ. CDR3 region: CASSPTSGVGSNEQFF. CDR3 in DNA: TGTGCCAGCAGCCCTACTAGCGGGGTCGGCTCCAATGAGCAGTTCTTC.

CDR3 sequence reads: CASSLRVSSYEQYF. Here the CDR3 DNA reads TGTGCCAGCAGCTTACGGGTTAGCTCCTACGAGCAGTACTTC. This chain connects TRBV7-2 to TRBJ2-7, with D unresolved. Trimming left V 2 bases short and J 0 bases short, with 8 bases between. From germline, CDR1 is SGHTA and CDR2 FQGNSA. The CDR3 sequence is 14 residues long.

J is TRBJ2-2 and V is TRBV9, with 7 nucleotides matching TRBD1. The CDR3 is 17 amino acids. The V and J ends lost 1 base and 0 bases, in that order; junction bases with no gene match: 6. Per the germline V gene, CDR1 is SGDLS and CDR2 is YYNGEE. This chain's CDR3 is CASSVLGQETNTGELFF. CDR3 sequence (DNA): TGTGCCAGCAGCGTATTAGGACAGGAAACGAACACCGGGGAGCTGTTTTTT.

The J gene is TRBJ1-1, the V gene TRBV3-1 (or the pseudogene TRBV3-2), with D uncertain. Germline V gene sequence: CDR1 LGHDT, CDR2 YNNKEL (reference sequence). Trimming left V 0 bases short and J 4 bases short, with 12 bases between. This CDR3 is built from 15 residues. DNA for the CDR3: TGTGCCAGCAGCCAAGAAGTCCAGGTTCGCACTGAAGCTTTCTTT. It is translated as CASSQEVQVRTEAFF.

The V and J genes are TRBV28 and TRBJ2-3; D is uncertain. The germline gives CDR1 MDHEN, CDR2 SYDVKM. Trimming took 6 bases from V and 6 from J, leaving 16 bases between them. CDR3 length: 14 amino acids. CDR3 in DNA: TGTGCCAGCAGCGAGACACGTCCCTTCGATACGCAGTATTTT. As protein: CASSETRPFDTQYF.

CDR3 DNA: TGTGCCAGCAGCCGGGGTAGACAAGAGACCCAGTACTTC. This gives the protein CASSRGRQETQYF. The chain recombines TRBV7-6 with TRBJ2-5; a possible D gene is TRBD2 (5 bases). Germline V CDR1 and CDR2: SGHVS, FNYEAQ. V was trimmed by 5 bases and J by 2 bases, leaving 9 bases between them. The CDR3 is 13 residues long.

This clone was observed a few times. This chain connects TRBV5-1 to TRBJ1-1; D remains ambiguous. Germline CDR1 and CDR2: SGHRS and YFSETQ. This CDR3 has 14 residues. Deletions cut 0 bases from V and 4 bases from J, with 10 bases between. CDR3 nucleotides: TGCGCCAGCAGCTTGGAACTGGGAGGCACTGAAGCTTTCTTT. Translated, it gives CASSLELGGTEAFF.

This sequence joins TRBV19 and TRBJ2-2; 7 bases are shared with TRBD1. CDR3 length: 17 amino acids. The J segment lost 3 bases and the V segment lost 6 bases, leaving 13 bases of the junction unmatched. Germline lookup yields CDR1 LNHDA and CDR2 SQIVND (reference sequence). The CDR3 DNA reads TGTGCCAGTAGCCAGAACATACAGGGGTTCTACACCGGGGAGCTGTTTTTT. Translation gives CASSQNIQGFYTGELFF.

The J gene is TRBJ1-1, the V gene TRBV6-5; 8 bases are shared with TRBD1. Germline assignment: CDR1 MNHEY and CDR2 SVGAGI. This CDR3 spans 14 amino acids. The V and J ends lost 6 bases and 4 bases, in that order; junction bases with no gene match: 7. The CDR3 here is CASSRQGSGTEAFF. CDR3 DNA: TGTGCCAGCAGCCGACAGGGGTCGGGCACTGAAGCTTTCTTT.

The chain recombines TRBV18 with TRBJ2-1; 7 bases are a match to TRBD1. Trimming removed 3 bases from V and 9 bases from J; junction bases left unmatched: 11. The germline V gene has CDR1 KGHSH and CDR2 LQKENI. The CDR3 runs to 15 residues. Here the CDR3 DNA reads TGTGCCAGCTCACCTCCGGGACAGCCAGGGGGTGAGCAGTTCTTC. This sequence encodes CASSPPGQPGGEQFF.

This clone was recorded only once. The chain links TRBV7-9 to TRBJ2-4; no firm D call. Germline V lookup: CDR1 SEHNR, CDR2 FQNEAQ (reference sequence). The CDR3 length is 13 residues. Trimming left V 4 bases short and J 5 bases short, with 9 bases between. The CDR3 region has the DNA TGTGCCAGCAGCTCCACGGGTGAAAACATTCAGTACTTC. It translates to CASSSTGENIQYF. The complete variable domain, with remaining parts taken from reference TRBV7-9 and TRBJ2-4, reads DTGVSQNPRHKITKRGQNVTFRCDPISEHNRLYWYRQTLGQGPEFLTYFQNEAQLEKSRLLSDRFSAERPKGSFSTLEIQRTEQGDSAMYLCASSSTGENIQYFGAGTRLSVL.

This clone has only one observation. The chain links TRBV9 to TRBJ1-6; a weak D match, TRBD1 (5 bases). The CDR3 loop spans 15 amino acids. Germline V gives CDR1 SGDLS, CDR2 YYNGEE. The germline V and J ends were trimmed by 4 bases and 4 bases, with 12 bases remaining between them. The CDR3 region is CASSPWEGYNSPLHF. For the CDR3, the DNA is TGTGCCAGCAGCCCCTGGGAGGGGTATAATTCACCCCTCCACTTT.

The CDR3 sequence is CASKPGGYGYTF. CDR3 in DNA: TGTGCCAGCAAACCAGGGGGCTATGGCTACACCTTC. This chain uses TRBV2 with TRBJ1-2, with 7 bases fitting TRBD1. The J segment lost 4 bases and the V segment lost 7 bases, leaving 3 bases of the junction unmatched. The CDR3 runs to 12 residues. Germline V gene data show CDR1 as SNHLY and CDR2 as FYNNEI. Using reference TRBV2 and TRBJ1-2 for the parts outside the CDR3, the full variable domain is EPEVTQTPSHQVTQMGQEVILRCVPISNHLYFYWYRQILGQKVEFLVSFYNNEISEKSEIFDDQFSVERPDGSNFTLKIRSTKLEDSAMYFCASKPGGYGYTFGSGTRLTVV.

The rearrangement uses TRBV7-8 and TRBJ2-7, with TRBD1 identical over 10 bases. The CDR3 totals 14 residues. After removal of 3 bases from V and 6 bases from J, the junction contained 5 bases not matched to a gene. Germline CDR1 SGHVS, CDR2 FQNEAQ. The CDR3 loop reads CASSFRTGGSEQYF. Here the CDR3 DNA reads TGTGCCAGCAGCTTTCGGACAGGGGGGAGCGAGCAGTACTTC.

This clone has a single count. J is TRBJ2-1 and V is TRBV5-6, with 9 bases lining up with TRBD2. CDR3 length equals 15 residues. Unmatched junction bases numbered 2, after V lost 0 bases and J lost 4 bases. CDR1 is SGHDT, CDR2 YYEEEE, per germline. The CDR3 DNA reads as TGTGCCAGCAGCTTGGGGACTAGCGATTACAATGAGCAGTTCTTC. It encodes CASSLGTSDYNEQFF.

The chain couples TRBV11-3 to TRBJ2-7; 7 positions match TRBD1. The CDR3 runs to 13 residues. Looked up from germline, CDR1 is SGHNT and CDR2 is YENEEA. V was pared by 5 bases and J by 3 bases, with 4 bases of the junction left unmatched. In nucleotides, the CDR3 is TGTGCCAGCAGCGTCAGACAGGGCTACGAGCAGTACTTC. This translates into CASSVRQGYEQYF.

The CDR3 DNA reads as TGCGCCAGCAGCAGGGAGGGGGGTTCCTACAATGAGCAGTTCTTC. Its protein product is CASSREGGSYNEQFF. The chain is built from TRBV5-1 and TRBJ2-1; a weak D match, TRBD2 (7 bases). Germline V gene sequence: CDR1 SGHRS, CDR2 YFSETQ. This CDR3 is built from 15 residues. Trimming took 4 bases from V and 1 from J, leaving 12 bases between them.

The chain carries TRBV29-1 and TRBJ2-7, with a weak D call TRBD2 (5 bases). In germline, CDR1 is SQVTM, CDR2 ANQGSEA. CDR3 length: 10 residues. The V end lost 0 bases, the J end lost 9 bases, and 6 bases lay between the germline ends. CDR3 region: CSVEDGMQYF. The CDR3 nucleotides are TGCAGCGTTGAAGACGGGATGCAGTACTTC.